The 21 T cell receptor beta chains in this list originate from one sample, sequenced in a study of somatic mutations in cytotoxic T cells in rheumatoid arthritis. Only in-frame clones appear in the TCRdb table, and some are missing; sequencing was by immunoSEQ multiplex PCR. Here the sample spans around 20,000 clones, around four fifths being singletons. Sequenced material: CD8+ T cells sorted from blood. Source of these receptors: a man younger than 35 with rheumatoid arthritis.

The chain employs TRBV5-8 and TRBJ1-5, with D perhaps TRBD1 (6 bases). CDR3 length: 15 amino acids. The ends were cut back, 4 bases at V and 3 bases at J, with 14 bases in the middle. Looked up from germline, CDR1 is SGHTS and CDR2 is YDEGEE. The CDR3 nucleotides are TGTGCCAGCAGCCCGGAAGGGGGGACCAATCAGCCCCAGCATTTT. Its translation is CASSPEGGTNQPQHF.

The CDR3 DNA reads TGCAGCGTAGAGATAACAGGGAACGGCAATGAGCAGTTCTTC. It is translated as CSVEITGNGNEQFF. J is TRBJ2-1 and V is TRBV29-1; TRBD1 is a possible D gene (6 bases). Germline lookup yields CDR1 SQVTM and CDR2 ANQGSEA. The CDR3 spans 14 residues. Trimming cost V 6 bases and J 6 bases, with 18 bases left between them.

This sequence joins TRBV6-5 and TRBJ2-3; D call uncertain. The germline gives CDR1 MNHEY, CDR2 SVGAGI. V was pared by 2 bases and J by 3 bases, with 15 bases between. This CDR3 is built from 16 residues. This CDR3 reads CASSYGPPGRTDTQYF. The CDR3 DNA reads TGTGCCAGCAGTTACGGCCCCCCTGGCAGGACAGATACGCAGTATTTT.

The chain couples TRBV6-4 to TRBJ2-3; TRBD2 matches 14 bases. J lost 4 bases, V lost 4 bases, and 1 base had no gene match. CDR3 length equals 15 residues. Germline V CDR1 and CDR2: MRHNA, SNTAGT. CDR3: CASSATSGGADTQYF. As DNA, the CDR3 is TGTGCCAGCAGTGCGACTAGCGGGGGGGCAGATACGCAGTATTTT.

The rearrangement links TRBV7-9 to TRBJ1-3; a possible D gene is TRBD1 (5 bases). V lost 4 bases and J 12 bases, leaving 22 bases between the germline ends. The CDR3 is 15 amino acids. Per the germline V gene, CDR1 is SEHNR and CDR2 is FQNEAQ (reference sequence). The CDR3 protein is CASSSQTREGSSIYF. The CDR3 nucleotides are TGTGCCAGCAGCTCCCAAACCAGGGAAGGGAGTAGCATATATTTT.

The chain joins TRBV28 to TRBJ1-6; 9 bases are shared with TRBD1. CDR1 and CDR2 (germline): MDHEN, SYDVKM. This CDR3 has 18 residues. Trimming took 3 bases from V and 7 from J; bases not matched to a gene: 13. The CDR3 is CASSLRDRVDQFNSPLHF. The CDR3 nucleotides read TGTGCCAGCAGTTTGCGGGACAGGGTTGATCAGTTCAATTCACCCCTCCACTTT.

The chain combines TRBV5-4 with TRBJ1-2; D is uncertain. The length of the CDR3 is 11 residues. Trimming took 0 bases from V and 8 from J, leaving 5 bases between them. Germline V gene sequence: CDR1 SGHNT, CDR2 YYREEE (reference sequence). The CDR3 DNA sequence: TGTGCCAGCAGCTTGGTGGGAGGCTACACCTTC. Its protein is CASSLVGGYTF.

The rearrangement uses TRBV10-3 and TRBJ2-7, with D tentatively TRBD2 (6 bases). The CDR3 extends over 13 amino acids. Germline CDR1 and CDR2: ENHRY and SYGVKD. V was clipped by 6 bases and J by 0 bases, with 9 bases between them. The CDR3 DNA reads TGTGCCATCAGGGGACTCAGCTCCTACGAGCAGTACTTC. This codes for CAIRGLSSYEQYF.

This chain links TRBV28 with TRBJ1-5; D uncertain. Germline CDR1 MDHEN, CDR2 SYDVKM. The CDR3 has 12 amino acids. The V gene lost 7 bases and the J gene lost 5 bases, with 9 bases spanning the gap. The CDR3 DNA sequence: TGTGCCAGCACCCCCAGCGATCAGCCCCAGCATTTT. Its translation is CASTPSDQPQHF.

The CDR3 coding sequence is TGTGCCAGCAGCTACGGGACAGGAGCCTCCTACGAGCAGTACTTC. Protein: CASSYGTGASYEQYF. V and J are TRBV7-9 and TRBJ2-7; 8 nucleotides align to TRBD1. The CDR3 has 15 residues. Trimming cost V 4 bases and J 0 bases; bases outside gene matches: 5. The germline V gene encodes CDR1 SEHNR and CDR2 FQNEAQ (reference sequence).

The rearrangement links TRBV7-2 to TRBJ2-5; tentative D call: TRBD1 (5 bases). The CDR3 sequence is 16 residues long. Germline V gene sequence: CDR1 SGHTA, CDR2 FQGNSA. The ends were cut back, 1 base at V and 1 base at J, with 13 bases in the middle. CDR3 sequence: CASSLEAGISQETQYF. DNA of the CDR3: TGTGCCAGCAGCTTAGAGGCAGGGATAAGCCAAGAGACCCAGTACTTC.

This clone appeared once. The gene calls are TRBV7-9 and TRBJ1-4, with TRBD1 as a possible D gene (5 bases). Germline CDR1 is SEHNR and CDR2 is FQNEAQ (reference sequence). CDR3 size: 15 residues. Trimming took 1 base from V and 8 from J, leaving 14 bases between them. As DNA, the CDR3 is TGTGCCAGCAGCTTAGGCTATGGGGCGCGGGAAAAACTGTTTTTT. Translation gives CASSLGYGAREKLFF.

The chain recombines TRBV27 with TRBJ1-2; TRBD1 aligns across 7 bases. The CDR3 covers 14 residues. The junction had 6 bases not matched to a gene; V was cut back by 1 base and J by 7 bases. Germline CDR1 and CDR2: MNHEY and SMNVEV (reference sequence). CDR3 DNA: TGTGCCAGCAGTTTATTGCCAGGGGGGGGTGGCTACACCTTC. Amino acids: CASSLLPGGGGYTF.

The CDR3, as DNA: TGTGCCAGTGCCACAGGGGGAGGCACTGAAGCTTTCTTT. Its protein is CASATGGGTEAFF. The V and J genes are TRBV28 and TRBJ1-1, with TRBD1 identical over 8 bases. The V gene end was trimmed by 9 bases and the J gene end by 4 bases; junction bases not matched to a gene: 7. The germline gives CDR1 MDHEN, CDR2 SYDVKM. CDR3 length: 13 amino acids.

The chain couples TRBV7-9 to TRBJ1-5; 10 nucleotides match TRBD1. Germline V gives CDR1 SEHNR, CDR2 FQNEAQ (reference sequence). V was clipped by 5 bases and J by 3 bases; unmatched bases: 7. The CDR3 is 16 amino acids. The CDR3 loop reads CASSQDRGDANQPQHF. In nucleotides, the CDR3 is TGTGCCAGCAGCCAGGACAGGGGGGATGCCAATCAGCCCCAGCATTTT.

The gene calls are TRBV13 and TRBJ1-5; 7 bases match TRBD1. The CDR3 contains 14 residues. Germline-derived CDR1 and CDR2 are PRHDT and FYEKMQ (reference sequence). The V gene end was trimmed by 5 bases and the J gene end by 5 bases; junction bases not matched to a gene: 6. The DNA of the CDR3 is TGTGCCAGCAGCCGAACAGGGGTTGATCAGCCCCAGCATTTT. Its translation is CASSRTGVDQPQHF.

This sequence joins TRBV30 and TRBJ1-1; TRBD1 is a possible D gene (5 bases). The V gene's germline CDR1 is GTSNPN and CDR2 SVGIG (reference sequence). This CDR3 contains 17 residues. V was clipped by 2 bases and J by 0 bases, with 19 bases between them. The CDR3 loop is CAWSFFRARGMNTEAFF. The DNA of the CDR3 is TGTGCCTGGAGTTTCTTCCGGGCGAGGGGAATGAACACTGAAGCTTTCTTT.

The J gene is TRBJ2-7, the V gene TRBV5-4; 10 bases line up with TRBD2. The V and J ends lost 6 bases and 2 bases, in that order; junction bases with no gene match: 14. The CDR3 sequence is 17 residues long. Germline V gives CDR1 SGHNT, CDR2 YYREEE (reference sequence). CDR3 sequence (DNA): TGTGCCAGCACGTCGACCCGGGGGACTAGCGCCACCTACGAGCAGTACTTC. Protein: CASTSTRGTSATYEQYF.

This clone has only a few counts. The CDR3: CASSYRQGPLYGYTF. DNA of the CDR3: TGTGCCAGCAGTTACAGACAGGGTCCCCTCTATGGCTACACCTTC. The chain recombines TRBV27 with TRBJ1-2; 7 bases agree with TRBD1. The CDR3 contains 15 residues. The J segment lost 4 bases and the V segment lost 4 bases, leaving 9 bases of the junction unmatched. Germline-derived CDR1 and CDR2 are MNHEY and SMNVEV (reference sequence).

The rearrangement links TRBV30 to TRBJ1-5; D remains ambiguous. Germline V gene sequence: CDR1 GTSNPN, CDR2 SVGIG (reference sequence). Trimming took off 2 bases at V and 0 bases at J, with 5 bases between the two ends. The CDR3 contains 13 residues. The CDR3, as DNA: TGTGCCTGGAGTTATGGTAGCAATCAGCCCCAGCATTTT. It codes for CAWSYGSNQPQHF.

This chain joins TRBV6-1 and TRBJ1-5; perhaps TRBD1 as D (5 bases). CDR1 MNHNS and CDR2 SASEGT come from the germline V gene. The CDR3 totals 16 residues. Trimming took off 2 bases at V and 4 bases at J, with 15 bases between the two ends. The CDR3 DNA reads TGTGCCAGCAGTGAATCGCCGGGGGTGGGAAATCAGCCCCAGCATTTT. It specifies CASSESPGVGNQPQHF.